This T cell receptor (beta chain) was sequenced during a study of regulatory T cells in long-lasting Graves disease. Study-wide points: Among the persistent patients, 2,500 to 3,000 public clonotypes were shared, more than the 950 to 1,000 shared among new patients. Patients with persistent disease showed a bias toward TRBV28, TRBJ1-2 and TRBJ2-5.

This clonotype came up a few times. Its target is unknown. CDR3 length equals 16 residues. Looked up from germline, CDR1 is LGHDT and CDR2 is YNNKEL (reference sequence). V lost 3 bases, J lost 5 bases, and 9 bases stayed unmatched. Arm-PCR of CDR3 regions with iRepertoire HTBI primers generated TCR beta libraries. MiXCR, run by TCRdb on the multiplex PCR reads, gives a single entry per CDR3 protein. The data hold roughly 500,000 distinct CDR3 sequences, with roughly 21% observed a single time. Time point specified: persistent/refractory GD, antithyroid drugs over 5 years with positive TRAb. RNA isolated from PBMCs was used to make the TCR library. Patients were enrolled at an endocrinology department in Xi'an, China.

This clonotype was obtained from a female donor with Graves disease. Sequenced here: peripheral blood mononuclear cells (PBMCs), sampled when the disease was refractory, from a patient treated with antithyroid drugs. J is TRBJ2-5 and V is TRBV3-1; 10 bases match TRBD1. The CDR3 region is CASSQTGTGAGETQYF. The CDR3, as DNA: TGTGCCAGCAGCCAGACCGGGACAGGGGCCGGTGAGACCCAGTACTTC.